These 30 T cell receptor beta chains share one sample of origin, sequenced in a study of blood T cell repertoires in COVID-19. The repertoire was sequenced with immunoSEQ multiplex PCR; TCRdb's copy has only in-frame clones and lacks some. This table has roughly 190,000 clones, about four fifths appearing once. Sequenced sample: peripheral blood. The receptors shown here come from a man between 45 and 60 years old with active or convalescent COVID-19.

CDR3 DNA sequence: TGTGCCAGCAGCCCTTTTGGGACTTCACAGATCGGTCACACTGAAGCTTTCTTT. Protein: CASSPFGTSQIGHTEAFF. The genes are TRBV6-2 or TRBV6-3 and TRBJ1-1; perhaps TRBD1 as D (5 bases). The germline V gene has CDR1 MNHEY and CDR2 SVGEGT. V was pared by 6 bases and J by 3 bases, with 26 bases between. This CDR3 region has 18 residues.

The chain carries TRBV3-1 (or the pseudogene TRBV3-2) and TRBJ2-1; 11 positions match TRBD1. The CDR3 totals 17 residues. With 0 bases clipped from V and 9 bases from J, the junction kept 10 bases outside the gene matches. The V gene's germline CDR1 is LGHDT and CDR2 YNNKEL (reference sequence). CDR3: CASSQDRGTGGMSEQFF. CDR3 nucleotide sequence: TGTGCCAGCAGCCAAGATCGCGGGACAGGGGGGATGAGTGAGCAGTTCTTC.

The V call is TRBV19, the J call TRBJ1-2; the D gene is possibly TRBD1 (6 bases). The germline gives CDR1 LNHDA, CDR2 SQIVND (reference sequence). Trimming left V 4 bases short and J 6 bases short, with 15 bases between. The CDR3 has 14 residues. The CDR3 DNA sequence: TGTGCCAGTAGTACCCGGGACAAAGTCAATGGCTACACCTTC. It is translated as CASSTRDKVNGYTF.

The rearrangement joins TRBV30 to TRBJ1-5; D gene uncertain. The CDR3 length is 14 residues. V lost 3 bases, J lost 2 bases, and 11 bases lay in between. The germline CDR1 and CDR2 sequences are GTSNPN and SVGIG (reference sequence). As DNA, the CDR3 is TGTGCCTGGAGCTTAAAACTGGGCAATCAGCCCCAGCATTTT. Amino acids: CAWSLKLGNQPQHF.

This clone was picked up one time. V usage is TRBV12-3 or TRBV12-4 and J usage is TRBJ2-7, with D perhaps TRBD2 (5 bases). The ends were cut back, 2 bases at V and 5 bases at J, with 7 bases in the middle. This CDR3 spans 12 amino acids. The DNA for the CDR3 is TGTGCCAGCAGTTTAAACGGGGACGAGCAGTACTTC. Protein: CASSLNGDEQYF.

This clone was observed at least ten times. This chain connects TRBV28 to TRBJ1-5; D not resolved. Deletions cut 3 bases from V and 4 bases from J, with 13 bases between. Germline values: CDR1 MDHEN, CDR2 SYDVKM. The CDR3 runs 15 residues. In DNA, the CDR3 is TGTGCCAGCAGTTTGGGTGGTGGAGGTAATCAGCCCCAGCATTTT. Amino acid sequence: CASSLGGGGNQPQHF. Using reference TRBV28 and TRBJ1-5 for the parts outside the CDR3, the full variable domain is DVKVTQSSRYLVKRTGEKVFLECVQDMDHENMFWYRQDPGLGLRLIYFSYDVKMKEKGDIPEGYSVSREKKERFSLILESASTNQTSMYLCASSLGGGGNQPQHFGDGTRLSIL.

The chain is built from TRBV19 and TRBJ1-5, with unresolved D. The CDR3 is made up of 13 amino acids. Looked up from germline, CDR1 is LNHDA and CDR2 is SQIVND (reference sequence). Trimming took off 5 bases at V and 5 bases at J, with 10 bases between the two ends. Here the CDR3 DNA reads TGTGCCAGTAGTCTTCAGGTCGATCAGCCCCAGCATTTT. Translated: CASSLQVDQPQHF.

In this sample, this clone turned up once. CDR3 nucleotide sequence: TGCGCCAGCGGGGACAGGGCCGAAACTGAAGCTTTCTTT. This sequence encodes CASGDRAETEAFF. V and J are TRBV10-2 and TRBJ1-1, with 9 bases lining up with TRBD1. CDR1 and CDR2 (germline): WSHSY, SAAADI. The CDR3 has 13 residues. The V segment lost 8 bases and the J segment 5 bases; nucleotides outside the gene matches: 6.

J is TRBJ2-2 and V is TRBV2; 14 bases map to TRBD2. The CDR3 totals 17 residues. The trim removed 6 bases at V and 1 base at J, leaving 4 bases unmatched. Germline V gives CDR1 SNHLY, CDR2 FYNNEI. The CDR3 coding sequence is TGTGCCAGCAGCGGTGGACTAGCGGGAGGGAACACCGGGGAGCTGTTTTTT. As protein: CASSGGLAGGNTGELFF.

The gene calls are TRBV7-2 and TRBJ1-2; 7 bases align to TRBD1. The CDR3 has 14 residues. Germline V gene data show CDR1 as SGHTA and CDR2 as FQGNSA. V shed 5 bases, J shed 3 bases, and the junction held 6 bases outside the gene matches. As DNA, the CDR3 is TGTGCCAGCAGCCAGGGGGGTGGGTACTATGGCTACACCTTC. It specifies CASSQGGGYYGYTF.

The chain has TRBV5-6 and TRBJ1-2; TRBD1 agrees at 8 bases. The germline CDR1 and CDR2 sequences are SGHDT and YYEEEE. The CDR3 is made up of 18 amino acids. V was clipped by 3 bases and J by 0 bases; unmatched bases: 13. The CDR3 spells CASSSGGQGALANYGYTF. The CDR3 DNA sequence: TGTGCCAGCAGCTCCGGGGGGCAGGGGGCACTTGCTAACTATGGCTACACCTTC.

The chain carries TRBV12-5 and TRBJ1-2; D not certain. With 4 bases removed from V and 8 bases from J, the gap between germline ends came to 20 bases. This CDR3 contains 15 residues. Germline lookup yields CDR1 LGHNT and CDR2 FRNRAP. The CDR3, as DNA: TGTGCTAGTGGTTCCCTCCGACAAGTCCCCGGCGGCTACACCTTC. This translates into CASGSLRQVPGGYTF.

The chain recombines TRBV5-1 with TRBJ2-7, with D maybe TRBD1 (5 bases). V lost 2 bases, J lost 4 bases, and 13 bases lay in between. Per germline, CDR1 SGHRS and CDR2 YFSETQ. CDR3 size: 14 residues. The CDR3 is CASSLVSGRYEQYF. DNA of the CDR3: TGCGCCAGCAGCTTAGTTTCAGGGCGGTACGAGCAGTACTTC.

The chain links TRBV20-1 to TRBJ2-3; D perhaps matches TRBD2 (6 bases). CDR3 length: 14 residues. The germline gives CDR1 DFQATT, CDR2 SNEGSKA (reference sequence). V was clipped by 3 bases and J by 2 bases, with 12 bases between them. CDR3 coding DNA: TGCAGTGCTAGTGAGGGACTCCTCACAGATACGCAGTATTTT. This translates into CSASEGLLTDTQYF.

This chain connects TRBV28 to TRBJ1-2; TRBD1 matches at 7 bases. The V gene's germline CDR1 is MDHEN and CDR2 SYDVKM. J was trimmed by 0 bases and V by 7 bases; bases with no gene match: 8. There are 15 residues in the CDR3. CDR3 coding DNA: TGTGCCAGCAACGCGGGACAGCTACCTAACTATGGCTACACCTTC. It translates to CASNAGQLPNYGYTF.

The chain combines TRBV3-1 (or the pseudogene TRBV3-2) with TRBJ1-2; TRBD1 matches at 8 bases. The CDR3 is made up of 14 amino acids. Germline V gene data show CDR1 as LGHDT and CDR2 as YNNKEL (reference sequence). V was pared by 2 bases and J by 3 bases, with 2 bases of the junction left unmatched. DNA of the CDR3: TGTGCCAGCAGCCAATCACAGGGGGACTATGGCTACACCTTC. Protein product: CASSQSQGDYGYTF.

J is TRBJ2-6 and V is TRBV24-1; tentatively, D is TRBD1 (6 bases). Trimming took 4 bases from V and 3 from J, leaving 18 bases between them. This CDR3 region has 18 residues. The V gene's germline CDR1 is KGHDR and CDR2 SFDVKD. CDR3 in amino acids: CATSEILKNRVGANVLTF. The CDR3 DNA reads TGTGCCACCAGTGAGATCCTTAAAAACAGGGTTGGGGCCAACGTCCTGACTTTC.

V is TRBV1 and J is TRBJ2-5; the DNA was not compared with TRBD2, the D call given in the table. TRBV1 is annotated as a pseudogene. The CDR3 runs to 14 residues. The CDR3 DNA follows: TGCACCAGCAGCCGGCCCAGCCGAGGGGAGACCCAGTACTTC. Encoded protein: CTSSRPSRGETQYF.

This clone came up once. The chain carries TRBV5-1 and TRBJ2-2; weak D call: TRBD1 (5 bases). The V end was cut by 0 bases, the J end by 5 bases, with 8 bases between. This CDR3 region has 14 residues. CDR1 is SGHRS and CDR2 is YFSETQ in the germline V gene. This chain's CDR3 is CASSLEGETGELFF. CDR3 in DNA: TGCGCCAGCAGCTTGGAAGGGGAAACCGGGGAGCTGTTTTTT.

The chain recombines TRBV4-1 with TRBJ1-5, with a weak D call TRBD1 (5 bases). Between the trimmed V and J ends, which lost 0 bases and 6 bases, there was a span of 15 bases. Germline V gene lookup returns CDR1 MGHRA and CDR2 YSYEKL. The CDR3 length is 16 residues. The CDR3 sequence: CASSQDDRRNGQPQHF. CDR3 sequence (DNA): TGCGCCAGCAGCCAAGATGACAGAAGGAATGGTCAGCCCCAGCATTTT.

The chain links TRBV18 to TRBJ2-7, with TRBD1 as a possible D gene (5 bases). This CDR3 is built from 14 residues. The germline V gene has CDR1 KGHSH and CDR2 LQKENI. Trimming pared 6 bases from V and 6 bases from J, leaving 18 bases between. This CDR3 is CASSPAIARVEQYF. The CDR3 DNA reads as TGTGCCAGCTCGCCGGCCATTGCCAGGGTCGAGCAGTACTTC.

The rearrangement uses TRBV11-3 and TRBJ2-2; D gene ambiguous. The CDR3 sequence is 15 residues long. The germline V and J ends were trimmed by 3 bases and 0 bases, with 8 bases remaining between them. Germline assignment: CDR1 SGHNT and CDR2 YENEEA. DNA for the CDR3: TGTGCCAGCAGCTTGCGTAGCACGAACACCGGGGAGCTGTTTTTT. Its translation: CASSLRSTNTGELFF.

This chain connects TRBV9 to TRBJ2-7; 8 bases map to TRBD2. Germline V gene data show CDR1 as SGDLS and CDR2 as YYNGEE. The CDR3 has 15 amino acids. The ends lost 3 bases at V and 5 bases at J; junction bases unmatched: 10. DNA of the CDR3: TGTGCCAGCAGCGGCGCCGGGACTAGATGGCACGAGCAGTACTTC. It specifies CASSGAGTRWHEQYF.

V gene TRBV2 combines with J gene TRBJ1-4; D remains ambiguous. Trimming shortened V by 7 bases and J by 3 bases, and 9 bases separated the two germline ends. This CDR3 region has 13 residues. Per the germline V gene, CDR1 is SNHLY and CDR2 is FYNNEI. The CDR3 bases are TGTGCCAGCAAGCGGGAAGCTAATGAAAAACTGTTTTTT. Amino acid sequence: CASKREANEKLFF.

This chain connects TRBV19 to TRBJ1-5; a possible D gene is TRBD1 (5 bases). The germline CDR1 and CDR2 sequences are LNHDA and SQIVND (reference sequence). V was pared by 6 bases and J by 0 bases, with 15 bases between. The CDR3 totals 16 residues. CDR3 protein: CASRKGQALSNQPQHF. Written as DNA, the CDR3 is TGTGCCAGTAGGAAGGGGCAGGCCCTTAGCAATCAGCCCCAGCATTTT.

V gene TRBV9 combines with J gene TRBJ1-1, with D perhaps TRBD1 (6 bases). The CDR3 loop spans 14 amino acids. The germline gives CDR1 SGDLS, CDR2 YYNGEE. The V end lost 4 bases, the J end lost 4 bases, and 14 bases lay between the germline ends. The CDR3 nucleotides read TGTGCCAGCAGCCAAAAGGGGGTGAGCACTGAAGCTTTCTTT. Its translation: CASSQKGVSTEAFF.

V is TRBV30 and J is TRBJ1-2; possible D gene TRBD1, 5 bases. Deletions cut 2 bases from V and 4 bases from J, with 14 bases between. Germline lookup yields CDR1 GTSNPN and CDR2 SVGIG (reference sequence). CDR3 size: 14 residues. The DNA for the CDR3 is TGTGCCTGGAGTTTAACTCAGGGTGTCTATGGCTACACCTTC. Translated: CAWSLTQGVYGYTF.

The chain couples TRBV28 to TRBJ2-4; D unclear. Trimming removed 7 bases from V and 0 bases from J, with 10 bases in between. The CDR3 runs to 14 residues. CDR1 is MDHEN, CDR2 SYDVKM, per germline. The CDR3: CASITSGAKNIQYF. CDR3 nucleotides: TGTGCCAGCATCACTTCGGGAGCCAAAAACATTCAGTACTTC. The variable domain in full, with the rest retrieved from reference TRBV28 and TRBJ2-4, is DVKVTQSSRYLVKRTGEKVFLECVQDMDHENMFWYRQDPGLGLRLIYFSYDVKMKEKGDIPEGYSVSREKKERFSLILESASTNQTSMYLCASITSGAKNIQYFGAGTRLSVL.

The CDR3: CASKTGPNEKLFF. Written as DNA, the CDR3 is TGTGCCAGCAAGACAGGGCCTAATGAAAAACTGTTTTTT. This chain links TRBV25-1 with TRBJ1-4; 7 nucleotides align to TRBD1. CDR3 size: 13 residues. Losses at the gene ends were 7 bases for V and 3 bases for J; bases not matched to a gene: 2. Germline V gives CDR1 MGHDK, CDR2 SYGVNS.

The rearrangement links TRBV11-2 to TRBJ1-1; 9 bases map to TRBD1. Trimming at V came to 5 bases and at J to 10 bases, leaving 11 bases not matched to a gene. The CDR3 spans 14 residues. Germline V CDR1 and CDR2: SGHAT, FQNNGV. In DNA, the CDR3 is TGTGCCAGCAGCGTCCAAACAGGGGGCTATGGAGCTTTCTTT. It specifies CASSVQTGGYGAFF.